This T cell receptor beta chain is from a study of CD8 T cell repertoires and HIV-1 epitope variants. Study details: Separate wells received one of Twenty-five Gag or Nef variant peptides.

TCR beta CDR3 was sequenced at survey depth on immunoSEQ. TCRdb's table, derived via immunoSEQ multiplex PCR, lists solely in-frame clones and lacks some. The table records some 5,000 clones, 65% to 70% of them present only once. Turning to this clone: The antigen is unknown.

CDR1 is MNHNY, CDR2 SVGAGI, per germline (reference sequence). CDR3 size: 14 residues. V lost 5 bases, J lost 8 bases, and 10 bases stayed unmatched. The TCR sequence derives from a male donor with HIV. The source material was cultured CD8+ T cells derived from PBMCs. The rearrangement links TRBV6-6 to TRBJ2-3; 7 nucleotides align to TRBD2. Here the CDR3 DNA reads TGTGCCAGCAGTACCCGGGGGGAACTGGGTACGCAGTATTTT. Translating gives CASSTRGELGTQYF.